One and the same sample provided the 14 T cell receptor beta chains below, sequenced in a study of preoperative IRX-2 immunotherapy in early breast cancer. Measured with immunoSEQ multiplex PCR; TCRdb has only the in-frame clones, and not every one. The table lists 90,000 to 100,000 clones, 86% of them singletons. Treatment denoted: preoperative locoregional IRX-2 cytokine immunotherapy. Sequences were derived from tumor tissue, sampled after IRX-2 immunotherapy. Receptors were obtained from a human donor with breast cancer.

DNA for the CDR3: TGTGCCAGCAGTTTTAGCTGGGACAGGGACGCTGAAGCTTTCTTT. This sequence encodes CASSFSWDRDAEAFF. The chain has TRBV28 and TRBJ1-1; TRBD1 matches 9 bases. CDR1 MDHEN and CDR2 SYDVKM come from the germline V gene. V lost 3 bases and J lost 6; bases outside the gene matches: 8. This CDR3 has 15 amino acids.

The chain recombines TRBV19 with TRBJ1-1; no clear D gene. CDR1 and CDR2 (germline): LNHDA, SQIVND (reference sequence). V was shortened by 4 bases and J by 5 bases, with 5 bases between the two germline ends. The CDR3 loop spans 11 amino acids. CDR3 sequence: CASSRGTEAFF. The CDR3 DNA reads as TGTGCCAGTAGTAGAGGGACTGAAGCTTTCTTT.

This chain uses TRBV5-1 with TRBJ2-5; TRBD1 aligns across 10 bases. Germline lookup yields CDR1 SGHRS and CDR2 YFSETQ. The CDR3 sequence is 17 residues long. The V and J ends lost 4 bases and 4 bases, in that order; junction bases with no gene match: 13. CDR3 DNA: TGCGCCAGCAGCGTACTATTTTCGACAGGGGGCGGAGAGACCCAGTACTTC. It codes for CASSVLFSTGGGETQYF.

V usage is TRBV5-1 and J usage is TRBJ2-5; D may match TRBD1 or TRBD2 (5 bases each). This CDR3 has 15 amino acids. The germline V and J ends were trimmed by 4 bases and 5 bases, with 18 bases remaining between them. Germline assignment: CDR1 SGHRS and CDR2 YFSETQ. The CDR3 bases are TGCGCCAGCAGCCCCGGGACCCTGACACAGGAGACCCAGTACTTC. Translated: CASSPGTLTQETQYF.

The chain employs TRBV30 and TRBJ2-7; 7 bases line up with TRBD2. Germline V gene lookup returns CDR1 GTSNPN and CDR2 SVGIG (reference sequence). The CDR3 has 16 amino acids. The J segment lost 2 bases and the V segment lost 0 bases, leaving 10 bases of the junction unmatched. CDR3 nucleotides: TGTGCCTGGAGTGTACCGCGTAGCGGGCCAACCTACGAGCAGTACTTC. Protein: CAWSVPRSGPTYEQYF.

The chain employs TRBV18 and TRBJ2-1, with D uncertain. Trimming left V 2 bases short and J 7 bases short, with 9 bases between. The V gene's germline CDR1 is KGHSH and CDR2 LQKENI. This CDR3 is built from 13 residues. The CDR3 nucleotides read TGTGCCAGCTCACCAAGCCAGCAGAATGAGCAGTTCTTC. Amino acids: CASSPSQQNEQFF.

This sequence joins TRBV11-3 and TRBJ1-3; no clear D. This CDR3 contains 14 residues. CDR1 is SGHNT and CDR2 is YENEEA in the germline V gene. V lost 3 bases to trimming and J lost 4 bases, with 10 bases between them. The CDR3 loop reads CASSFLLGGNTIYF. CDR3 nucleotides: TGTGCCAGCAGCTTCCTCCTGGGGGGAAACACCATATATTTT.

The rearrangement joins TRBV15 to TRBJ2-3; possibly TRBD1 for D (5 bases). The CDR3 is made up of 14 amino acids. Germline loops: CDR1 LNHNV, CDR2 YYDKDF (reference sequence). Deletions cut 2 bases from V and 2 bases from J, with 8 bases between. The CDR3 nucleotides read TGTGCCACCAGCAGATCAGGGCCCACAGATACGCAGTATTTT. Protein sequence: CATSRSGPTDTQYF.

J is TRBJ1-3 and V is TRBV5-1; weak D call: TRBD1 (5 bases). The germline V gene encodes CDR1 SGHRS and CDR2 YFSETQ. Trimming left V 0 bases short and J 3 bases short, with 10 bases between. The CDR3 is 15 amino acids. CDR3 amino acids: CASSLAGNDGNTIYF. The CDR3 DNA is TGCGCCAGCAGCTTGGCAGGGAACGATGGAAACACCATATATTTT.

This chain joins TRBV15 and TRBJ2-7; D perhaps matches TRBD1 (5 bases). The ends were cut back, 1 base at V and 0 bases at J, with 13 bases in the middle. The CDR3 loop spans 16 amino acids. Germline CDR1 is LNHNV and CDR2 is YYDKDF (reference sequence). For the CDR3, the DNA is TGTGCCACCAGCAGAGGACAAGGGGTCGGCTCCTACGAGCAGTACTTC. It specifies CATSRGQGVGSYEQYF.

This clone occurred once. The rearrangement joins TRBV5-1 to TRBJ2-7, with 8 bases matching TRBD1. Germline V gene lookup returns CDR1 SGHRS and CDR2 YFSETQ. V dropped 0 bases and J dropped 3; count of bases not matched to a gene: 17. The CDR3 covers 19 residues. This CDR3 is CASSLVLFYGQGTIYEQYF. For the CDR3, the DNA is TGCGCCAGCAGCTTGGTCTTGTTTTACGGACAGGGCACTATCTACGAGCAGTACTTC.

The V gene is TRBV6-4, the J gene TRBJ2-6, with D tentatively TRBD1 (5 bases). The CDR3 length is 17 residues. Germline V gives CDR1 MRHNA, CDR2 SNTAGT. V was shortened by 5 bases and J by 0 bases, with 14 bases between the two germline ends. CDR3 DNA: TGTGCCAGCAGTTATAAGTACAGGCACTCTGGGGCCAACGTCCTGACTTTC. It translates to CASSYKYRHSGANVLTF.

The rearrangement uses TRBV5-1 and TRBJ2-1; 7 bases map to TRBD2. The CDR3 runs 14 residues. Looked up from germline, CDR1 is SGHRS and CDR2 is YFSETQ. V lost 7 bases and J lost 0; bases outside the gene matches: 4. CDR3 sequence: CASSGGASYNEQFF. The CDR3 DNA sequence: TGCGCCAGCTCGGGGGGAGCCTCCTACAATGAGCAGTTCTTC.

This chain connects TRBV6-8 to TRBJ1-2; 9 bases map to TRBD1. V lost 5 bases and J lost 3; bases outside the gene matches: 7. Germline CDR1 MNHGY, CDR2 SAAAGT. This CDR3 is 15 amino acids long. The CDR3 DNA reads TGTGCCAGCAGTCAAGGACAGGGGAGAGACTATGGCTACACCTTC. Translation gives CASSQGQGRDYGYTF.